This entry describes one TCR beta chain. At one of its ends the junction is not consistent with the germline gene, which may arise from a read error. The data were obtained in a study of tumor-infiltrating lymphocytes in primary liver carcinoma. It was from around 18-30 mg of unsorted bulk tissue that RNA and DNA were co-extracted. The CDR3 sequence is 15 residues long. The germline V gene has CDR1 LGHNA and CDR2 YNFKEQ. A primer in the constant region served to generate TCR beta cDNA from roughly 520 ng of total RNA. Modified slightly, ARM-PCR produced TCR beta libraries over three nested multiplex PCR rounds. With TRBV1-TRBV30 forward primers and a C-beta reverse primer, the first two PCR rounds were run for approximately 10 cycles each. MiXCR was run by TCRdb on the multiplex PCR reads, yielding one entry per CDR3 protein. The sample records some 190,000 distinct CDR3 sequences, just under 85% being singletons.

Specimen: tumor tissue from primary liver carcinoma. The chain links TRBV4-2 to TRBJ1-5, with no clear D. The receptor's source is a man aged 40-50 years with primary liver carcinoma and hepatitis B virus infection. The CDR3 reads CASSQDARTNQPQDF. The CDR3 DNA reads TGTGCCAGTAGCCAAGATGCCAGAACCAATCAGCCCCAGGATTTT.